These 7 T cell receptor beta chains were all obtained from the same sample, sequenced in a study of T cell responses to AZD1222 COVID-19 vaccine. Measured with immunoSEQ multiplex PCR; TCRdb has only the in-frame clones, and not every one. The repertoire holds some 150,000 clones, with under 95% as singletons. This sample comprised peripheral blood, obtained on day 0 of AZD1222 vaccination. The receptor set was obtained from an adult in good health.

The rearrangement links TRBV21-1 to TRBJ1-1. TRBV21-1 is a pseudogene locus. The CDR3 runs to 15 residues. The CDR3 sequence: CASSALGLQVGEAFF. DNA for the CDR3: TGTGCCAGCAGCGCTTTGGGACTCCAGGTGGGTGAAGCTTTCTTT.

The V call is TRBV24-1, the J call TRBJ2-1; D remains unclear. Trimming took off 2 bases at V and 6 bases at J, with 13 bases between the two ends. Germline loops: CDR1 KGHDR, CDR2 SFDVKD. The CDR3 contains 15 residues. The CDR3 coding sequence is TGTGCCACCAGTGATTCCAGAGTCGGGCCCAATGAGCAGTTCTTC. Its protein is CATSDSRVGPNEQFF.

The rearrangement joins TRBV3-1 (or the pseudogene TRBV3-2) to TRBJ1-1, with D uncertain. The V end lost 1 base, the J end lost 5 bases, and 8 bases lay between the germline ends. CDR3 length equals 13 residues. Germline values: CDR1 LGHDT, CDR2 YNNKEL (reference sequence). The CDR3 region is CASSQVVTTEAFF. In nucleotides, the CDR3 is TGTGCCAGCAGCCAAGTAGTGACGACTGAAGCTTTCTTT.

This clone was counted only a few times. The genes are TRBV7-2 and TRBJ1-3, with D unresolved. The CDR3 spans 13 residues. The V and J ends lost 1 base and 4 bases respectively, with 5 bases between them. The V gene's germline CDR1 is SGHTA and CDR2 FQGNSA. This chain's CDR3 is CASSLVEGNTIYF. The CDR3 DNA reads as TGTGCCAGCAGCTTAGTTGAGGGAAACACCATATATTTT.

V and J are TRBV19 and TRBJ2-1; D may be TRBD1 (6 bases). Germline V lookup: CDR1 LNHDA, CDR2 SQIVND (reference sequence). CDR3 length: 15 residues. V shed 6 bases and J shed 7 bases, with 19 bases lying between them. CDR3: CASRKDGTPLNEQFF. In DNA form, the CDR3 reads TGTGCCAGTAGGAAAGACGGGACACCCCTTAATGAGCAGTTCTTC.

A single count supports this clone. This chain joins TRBV4-3 and TRBJ1-1; D possibly corresponds to TRBD1 (5 bases). This CDR3 spans 15 amino acids. Trimming stripped 4 bases from V and 4 bases from J, with 16 bases between. The V gene's germline CDR1 is LGHNA and CDR2 YSLEER. CDR3 protein: CASSPILGGGTEAFF. The CDR3 coding sequence is TGCGCCAGCAGCCCCATTCTGGGGGGTGGCACTGAAGCTTTCTTT.

This clone was seen once. The chain carries TRBV11-3 and TRBJ2-1, with 7 bases identical to TRBD2. V gave up 2 bases and J gave up 2 bases; unmatched junction bases: 9. Germline-derived CDR1 and CDR2 are SGHNT and YENEEA. This CDR3 is built from 17 residues. CDR3 sequence reads: CASSLRGRAIPYNEQFF. DNA for the CDR3: TGTGCCAGCAGCTTACGGGGGAGGGCAATACCCTACAATGAGCAGTTCTTC.